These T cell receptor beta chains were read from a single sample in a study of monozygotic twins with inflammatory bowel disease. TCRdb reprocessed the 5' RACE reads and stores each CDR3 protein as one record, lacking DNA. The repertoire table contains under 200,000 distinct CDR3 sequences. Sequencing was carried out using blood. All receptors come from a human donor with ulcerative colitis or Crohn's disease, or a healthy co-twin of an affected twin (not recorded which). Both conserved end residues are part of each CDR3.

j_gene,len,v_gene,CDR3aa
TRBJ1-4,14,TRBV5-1,CASSLGQSNEKLFF
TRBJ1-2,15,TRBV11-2,CASSLERNLLYGYTF
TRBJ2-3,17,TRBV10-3,CAISPSRISGGGNTQYF
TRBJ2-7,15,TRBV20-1,CSARDGGRYSNEQYF
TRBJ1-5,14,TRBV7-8,CASSRETGNQPQHF
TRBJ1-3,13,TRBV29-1,CSAAGDSGNTIYF
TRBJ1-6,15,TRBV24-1,CATSESGQGVSPLHF
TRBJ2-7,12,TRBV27,CASSFRGAEQYF
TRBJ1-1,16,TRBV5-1,CASSLVAGGSYTEAFF
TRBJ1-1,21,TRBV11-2,CASSSAFLLGTVKLWNTDAFF
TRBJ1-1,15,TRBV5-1,CASSWGDRVNTEAFF
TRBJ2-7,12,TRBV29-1,CSVEGRGYEQYF
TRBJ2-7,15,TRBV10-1,CASSESGTGSSEQYF
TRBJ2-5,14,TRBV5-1,CASRTGQLQETQYF
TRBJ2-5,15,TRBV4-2,CASSPNPDAQETQYF
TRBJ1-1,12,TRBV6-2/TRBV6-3,CASSTQGPEAFF
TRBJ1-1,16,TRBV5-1,CASSSRQGAMNTEAFF
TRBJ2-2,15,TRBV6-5,CASSFRDGGGGELFF
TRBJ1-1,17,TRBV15,CATSRERAQGLGTEAFF
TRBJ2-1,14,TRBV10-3,CATRRQENYNEQFF
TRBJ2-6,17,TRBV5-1,CASSTRTAASGANVLTF
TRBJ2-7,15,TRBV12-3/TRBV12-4,CASSFFGTGAGEQYF
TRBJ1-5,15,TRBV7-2,CASSPLSGPNQPQHF
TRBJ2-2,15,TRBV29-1,CSVGGGRAESGELFF
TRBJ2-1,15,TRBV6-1,CASSLDRGYYNEQFF
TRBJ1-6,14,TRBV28,CASSLETQNSPLHF
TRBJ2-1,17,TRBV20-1,CSAETSGKSLKYNEQFF
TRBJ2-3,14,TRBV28,CASDSGSVTDTQYF
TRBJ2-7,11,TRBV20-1,CSATSGLEQYF
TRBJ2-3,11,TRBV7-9,CASRGQVGQYF
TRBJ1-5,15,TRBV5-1,CASSAGSGRLQPQHF
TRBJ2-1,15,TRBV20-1,CSARDGTSGSNEQFF
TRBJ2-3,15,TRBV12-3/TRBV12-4,CASSLTGQDTDTQYF
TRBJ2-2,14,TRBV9,CASSVGGGTGELFF
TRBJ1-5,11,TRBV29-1,CSVGGDQPQHF
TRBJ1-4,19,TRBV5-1,CASSLQPSGTEGGGEKLFF
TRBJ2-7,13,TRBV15,CATSRDRTYEQYF
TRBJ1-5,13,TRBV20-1,CSARQGFNQPQHF
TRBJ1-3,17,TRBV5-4,CASSPWTAANSGNTIYF
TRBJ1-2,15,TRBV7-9,CASSLAEGTNYGYTF
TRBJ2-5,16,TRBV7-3,CASSPMGLAGDETQYF
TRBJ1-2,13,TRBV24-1,CATSAGTSYGYTF
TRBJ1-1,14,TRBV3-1,CASSQQEWGYEAFF
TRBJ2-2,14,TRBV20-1,CSAAGTSGTGELFF
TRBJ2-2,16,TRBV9,CASSVEAGLNTGELFF
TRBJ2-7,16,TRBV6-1,CASSRQPGPNSYEQYF
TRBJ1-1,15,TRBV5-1,CASSWDYPGRSEAFF
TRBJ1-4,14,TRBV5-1,CASGTGVSDEKLFF
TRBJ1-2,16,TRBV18,CASSPTDRGRDYGYTF
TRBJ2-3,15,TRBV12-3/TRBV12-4,CASSGDRAGTDTQYF